This is a list of T cell receptor beta chains from one sample in a study of shared clonotypes between healthy human individuals. Assay used: immunoSEQ multiplex PCR; TCRdb lists only in-frame clones, some missing. Of roughly 2 million clones in the sample, roughly 94% are singletons; the top ten hold more than 0.1%. Sequenced sample: naive CD4+ T cells sorted from blood. Every receptor here comes from a young man in good health. Each CDR3 is given with its conserved first and last residue. A D gene is named only where the DNA matches it firmly. Not all rows give a size; the values are once, few, many and, for expanded clones, a class.

NA | TRBJ2-5 | TRBV7-2 | NA | TGTGCCAGCAGTATCGGGCTGGTACAGCCAGAGACCCAGTACTTC | CASSIGLVQPETQYF
NA | TRBJ2-5 | TRBV5-6 | NA | TGTGCCAGCAGCTTGGATTCCGGCAGGGGAGTCGTGGGACAAGAGACCCAGTACTTC | CASSLDSGRGVVGQETQYF
NA | TRBJ2-5 | TRBV20-1 | NA | TGCAGTGCTCTTAGCGAGACCCAGTACTTC | CSALSETQYF
NA | TRBJ1-6 | TRBV18 | NA | TGTGCCAGCTCATCCGGCGGGGGTTCACCCCTCCACTTT | CASSSGGGSPLHF
NA | TRBJ1-2 | TRBV19 | NA | TGTGCCAGTAGTATGCCGGGCCACTATGGCTACACCTTC | CASSMPGHYGYTF
NA | TRBJ1-6 | TRBV2 | NA | TGTGCCAGCAAGAGACCAGGGGAGCAATCACCCCTCCACTTT | CASKRPGEQSPLHF
TRBD2 | TRBJ2-3 | TRBV7-6 | NA | TGTGCCAGCAGCTTAGTAGCGGGAGCAGATACGCAGTATTTT | CASSLVAGADTQYF
NA | TRBJ2-5 | TRBV11-2 | NA | TGTGCCAGCAGCTTAGGTCGGATCGAGACCCAGTACTTC | CASSLGRIETQYF
NA | TRBJ1-1 | TRBV28 | NA | TGTGCCAGCAGTGGGACTCTAGTCTTCAACACTGAAGCTTTCTTT | CASSGTLVFNTEAFF
NA | TRBJ1-1 | TRBV19 | NA | TGTGCCAGTAGTATCCGGGACACGAACACTGAAGCTTTCTTT | CASSIRDTNTEAFF
NA | TRBJ2-7 | TRBV6-6 | once | TGTGCCAGCAGTTATACCAGGGGATCCTACGAGCAGTACTTC | CASSYTRGSYEQYF
TRBD1 | TRBJ2-7 | TRBV5-1 | NA | TGCGCCAGCAGACACCCGGGACAGGCTGCCTACGAGCAGTACTTC | CASRHPGQAAYEQYF
NA | TRBJ1-2 | TRBV29-1 | NA | TGCAGCGCCTCAGGGACTACTAACTATGGCTACACCTTC | CSASGTTNYGYTF
NA | TRBJ1-5 | TRBV7-7 | NA | TGTGCTAGCAGCACGGGTCTGAATCAGCCCCAGCATTTT | CASSTGLNQPQHF
NA | TRBJ2-7 | TRBV7-2 | NA | TGTGCCAGCAGTCCCAGTTCATATACTAAATACGAGCAGTACTTC | CASSPSSYTKYEQYF
NA | TRBJ1-2 | TRBV5-6 | NA | TGTGCCAGCAGCTTGGTAAGGGGCGCAAACTATGGCTACACCTTC | CASSLVRGANYGYTF
NA | TRBJ2-7 | TRBV11-2 | once | TGTGCCAGCAGCTTAGCCCCCGGGGCGTCCTACGAGCAGTACTTC | CASSLAPGASYEQYF
NA | TRBJ2-7 | TRBV28 | once | TGTGCCAGCAGTTTGGGGTCGTCCAGGGTAACCTACGAGCAGTACTTC | CASSLGSSRVTYEQYF
TRBD1 | TRBJ2-7 | TRBV5-1 | NA | TGCGCCAGCAGCCTCAGGGACAGGGGCTACGAGCAGTACTTC | CASSLRDRGYEQYF
NA | TRBJ2-5 | TRBV5-4 | once | TGTGCCAGCAGCTTGGTCGCTCGAGAGACCCAGTACTTC | CASSLVARETQYF
NA | TRBJ2-7 | TRBV5-1 | NA | TGCGCCAGCGGCATCAACAGGGATTACGAGCAGTACTTC | CASGINRDYEQYF
NA | TRBJ1-2 | TRBV19 | NA | TGTGCCAGTAGAACCGGGGCTACAGCTGGCTACACCTTC | CASRTGATAGYTF
NA | TRBJ2-7 | TRBV7-2 | NA | TGTGCCAGCAGCTTAATTGGTATCACTAATGACGAGCAGTACTTC | CASSLIGITNDEQYF
NA | TRBJ1-2 | TRBV10-3 | NA | TGTGCCATCAGTGATGGGGTGGATGGCTACACCTTC | CAISDGVDGYTF
NA | TRBJ2-3 | TRBV21-1 | NA | TGTGCCAGCAGCAAAGATGAGGGAGGGCCGAGAAAAGATACGCAGTATTTT | CASSKDEGGPRKDTQYF
NA | TRBJ1-1 | TRBV5-1 | NA | TGCGCCAGCAGCTTGGCCTCGGGGGGCGGCTTGACTGAAGCTTTCTTT | CASSLASGGGLTEAFF
TRBD1 | TRBJ1-5 | TRBV2 | NA | TGTGCCAGCGGGGGACAGAGAAATCAGCCCCAGCATTTT | CASGGQRNQPQHF
TRBD1 | TRBJ2-3 | TRBV5-1 | NA | TGCGCCAGCAGCTCCGGGACAGGGGGCCCTAGCACAGATACGCAGTATTTT | CASSSGTGGPSTDTQYF
TRBD1 | TRBJ1-2 | TRBV9 | NA | TGTGCCAGCAGCGCAAGGACAGGGAGGGGTGGCTACACCTTC | CASSARTGRGGYTF
NA | TRBJ2-7 | TRBV18 | NA | TGTGCCAGCTTTACGCAGGCCTTTGGCGAGCAGTACTTC | CASFTQAFGEQYF
NA | TRBJ1-1 | TRBV7-9 | NA | TGTGCCAGCAGCTTACGAATATCCCTCGGGAGTACTGAAGCTTTCTTT | CASSLRISLGSTEAFF
NA | TRBJ2-5 | TRBV11-3 | NA | TGTGCCAGCAGCGACGGTCAGACCCAGTACTTC | CASSDGQTQYF
NA | TRBJ2-5 | TRBV5-5 | NA | TGTGCCAGCAGCTTGTACGGGGAAGAGACCCAGTACTTC | CASSLYGEETQYF
NA | TRBJ1-6 | TRBV4-1 | NA | TGCGCCAGCAGCCAAGGGGGACAAGCCAATTCGTATAATTCACCCCTCCACTTT | CASSQGGQANSYNSPLHF
NA | TRBJ2-3 | TRBV18 | NA | TGTGCCAGCTCACCACCGGTGGCAGCACAAACTAGCACAGATACGCAGTATTTT | CASSPPVAAQTSTDTQYF